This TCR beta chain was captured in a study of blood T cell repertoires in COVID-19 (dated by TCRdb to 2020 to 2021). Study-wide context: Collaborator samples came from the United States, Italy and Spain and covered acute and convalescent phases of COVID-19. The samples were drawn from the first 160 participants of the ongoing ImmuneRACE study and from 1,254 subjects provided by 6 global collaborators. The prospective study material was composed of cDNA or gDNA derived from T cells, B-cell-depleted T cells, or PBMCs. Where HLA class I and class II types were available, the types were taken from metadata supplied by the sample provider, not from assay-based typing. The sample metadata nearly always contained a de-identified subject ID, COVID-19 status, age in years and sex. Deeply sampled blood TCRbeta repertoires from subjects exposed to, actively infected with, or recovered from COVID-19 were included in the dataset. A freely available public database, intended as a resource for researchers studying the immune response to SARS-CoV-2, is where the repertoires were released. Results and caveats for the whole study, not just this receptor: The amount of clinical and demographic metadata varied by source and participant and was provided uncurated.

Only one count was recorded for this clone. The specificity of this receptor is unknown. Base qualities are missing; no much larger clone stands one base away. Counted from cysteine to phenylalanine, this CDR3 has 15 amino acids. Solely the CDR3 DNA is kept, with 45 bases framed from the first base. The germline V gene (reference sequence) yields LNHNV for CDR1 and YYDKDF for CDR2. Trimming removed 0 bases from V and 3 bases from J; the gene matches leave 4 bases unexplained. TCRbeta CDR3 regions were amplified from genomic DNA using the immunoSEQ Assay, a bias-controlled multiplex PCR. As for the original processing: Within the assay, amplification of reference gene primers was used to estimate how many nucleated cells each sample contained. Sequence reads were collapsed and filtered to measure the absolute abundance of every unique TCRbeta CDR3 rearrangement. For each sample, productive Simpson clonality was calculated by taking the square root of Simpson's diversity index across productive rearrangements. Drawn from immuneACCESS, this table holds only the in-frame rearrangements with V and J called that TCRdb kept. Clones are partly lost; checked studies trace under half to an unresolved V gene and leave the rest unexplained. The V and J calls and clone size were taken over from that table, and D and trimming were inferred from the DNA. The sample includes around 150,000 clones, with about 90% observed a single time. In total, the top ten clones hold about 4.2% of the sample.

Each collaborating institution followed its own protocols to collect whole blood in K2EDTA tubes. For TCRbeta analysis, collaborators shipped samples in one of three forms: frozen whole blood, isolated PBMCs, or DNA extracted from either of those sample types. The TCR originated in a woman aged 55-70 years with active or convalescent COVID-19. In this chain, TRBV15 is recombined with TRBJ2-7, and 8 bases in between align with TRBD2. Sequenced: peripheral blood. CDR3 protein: CATSRDLAGGYEQYF. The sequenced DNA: TGTGCCACCAGCAGAGATTTGGCGGGGGGCTACGAGCAGTACTTC.